Following are 10 T cell receptor beta chains from one sample sequenced in a study of shared clonotypes between healthy human individuals. The protocol was immunoSEQ multiplex PCR, while the TCRdb copy is restricted to in-frame clones and leaves out a portion. The sample includes some 2,400,000 clones, about 94% of them seen just once. The sequenced sample consisted of naive CD4+ T cells sorted from blood. Sample subset: CD45RA+ positively selected. All receptors come from a man younger than 35 in good health.

J is TRBJ2-5 and V is TRBV7-2; the D gene is possibly TRBD2 (5 bases). CDR1 is SGHTA, CDR2 FQGNSA, per germline. This CDR3 contains 14 residues. The V gene lost 3 bases and the J gene lost 7 bases, with 15 bases spanning the gap. CDR3 sequence (DNA): TGTGCCAGCAGCTTGCACGCGGGTCCGGGGACCCAGTACTTC. As protein: CASSLHAGPGTQYF.

The V call is TRBV6-5, the J call TRBJ1-4, with unresolved D. Germline values: CDR1 MNHEY, CDR2 SVGAGI. V gave up 4 bases and J gave up 11 bases, with 17 bases separating them. CDR3 length: 14 amino acids. The CDR3 nucleotides are TGTGCCAGCAGTTTTTCCTTCTCGGAAGCTAAACTGTTTTTT. It codes for CASSFSFSEAKLFF.

Only a few counts were recorded for this clone. This chain links TRBV6-6 with TRBJ2-3; D uncertain. Trimming left V 6 bases short and J 0 bases short, with 10 bases between. Germline-derived CDR1 and CDR2 are MNHNY and SVGAGI (reference sequence). This CDR3 has 14 residues. CDR3 loop: CASSPRASTDTQYF. The CDR3 region has the DNA TGTGCCAGCAGCCCAAGGGCTAGCACAGATACGCAGTATTTT.

V usage is TRBV18 and J usage is TRBJ1-6; the D is unclear. This CDR3 spans 12 amino acids. Germline loops: CDR1 KGHSH, CDR2 LQKENI. The V end was cut by 3 bases, the J end by 8 bases, with 5 bases between. The chain's CDR3 is CASSPVDSPLHF. For the CDR3, the DNA is TGTGCCAGCTCACCCGTCGATTCACCCCTCCACTTT.

This chain uses TRBV5-1 with TRBJ2-3, with TRBD2 identical over 9 bases. The germline V gene has CDR1 SGHRS and CDR2 YFSETQ. V shed 4 bases and J 4 bases; nucleotides not matched to a gene: 10. The CDR3 is 16 amino acids. In nucleotides, the CDR3 is TGCGCCAGCAGCCCTCGTAGCGGGGGAGGCGCAGATACGCAGTATTTT. This sequence encodes CASSPRSGGGADTQYF. Supplemented by reference TRBV5-1 and TRBJ2-3, the full variable domain reads KAGVTQTPRYLIKTRGQQVTLSCSPISGHRSVSWYQQTPGQGLQFLFEYFSETQRNKGNFPGRFSGRQFSNSRSEMNVSTLELGDSALYLCASSPRSGGGADTQYFGPGTRLTVL.

V gene TRBV11-2 combines with J gene TRBJ2-5; 11 positions agree with TRBD2. This CDR3 is 15 amino acids long. CDR1 is SGHAT, CDR2 FQNNGV, per germline. Trimming removed 2 bases from V and 5 bases from J; junction bases left unmatched: 4. The CDR3: CASSLNSGGAETQYF. The DNA of the CDR3 is TGTGCCAGCAGCTTAAATAGCGGGGGGGCGGAGACCCAGTACTTC. The full variable domain, with the rest looked up from reference TRBV11-2 and TRBJ2-5, is EAGVAQSPRYKIIEKRQSVAFWCNPISGHATLYWYQQILGQGPKLLIQFQNNGVVDDSQLPKDRFSAERLKGVDSTLKIQPAKLEDSAVYLCASSLNSGGAETQYFGPGTRLLVL.

V gene TRBV10-1 combines with J gene TRBJ1-2, with D hard to call. The ends were cut back, 2 bases at V and 2 bases at J, with 6 bases in the middle. The CDR3 loop spans 13 amino acids. Germline CDR1 and CDR2: WNHNN and SYGVQD (reference sequence). CDR3 coding DNA: TGCGCCAGCAGTGAGGCACAGAACTATGGCTACACCTTC. This codes for CASSEAQNYGYTF.

The chain combines TRBV5-1 with TRBJ2-3; TRBD1 matches at 7 bases. Looked up from germline, CDR1 is SGHRS and CDR2 is YFSETQ. The CDR3 is made up of 17 amino acids. The J segment lost 0 bases and the V segment lost 0 bases, leaving 7 bases of the junction unmatched. In DNA, the CDR3 is TGCGCCAGCAGCTTGGGACAGGGCCGAACTAGCACAGATACGCAGTATTTT. Amino acid sequence: CASSLGQGRTSTDTQYF.

The chain links TRBV29-1 to TRBJ2-1; 8 nucleotides match TRBD2. The CDR3 consists of 16 residues. Per germline, CDR1 SQVTM and CDR2 ANQGSEA. J lost 5 bases, V lost 4 bases, and 13 bases had no gene match. DNA of the CDR3: TGCAGCGTTGCCTCACCCGGGACTAGGAGCGACAATGAGCAGTTCTTC. Translating it yields CSVASPGTRSDNEQFF.

The genes are TRBV7-9 and TRBJ2-3, with TRBD1 matching 9 bases. Germline assignment: CDR1 SEHNR and CDR2 FQNEAQ (reference sequence). With 1 base clipped from V and 1 base from J, the junction kept 9 bases outside the gene matches. The CDR3 spans 18 residues. DNA for the CDR3: TGTGCCAGCAGCTTAGGCCGGCGGGGACAGGGAGGCACAGATACGCAGTATTTT. Translation gives CASSLGRRGQGGTDTQYF.